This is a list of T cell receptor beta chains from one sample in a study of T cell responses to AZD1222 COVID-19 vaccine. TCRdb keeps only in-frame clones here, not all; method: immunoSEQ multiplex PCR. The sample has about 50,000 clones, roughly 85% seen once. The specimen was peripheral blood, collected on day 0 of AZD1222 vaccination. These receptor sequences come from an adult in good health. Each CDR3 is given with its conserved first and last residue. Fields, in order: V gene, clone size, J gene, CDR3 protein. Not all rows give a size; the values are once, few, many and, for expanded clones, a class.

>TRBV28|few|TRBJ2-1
CASSWDKGVEQFF
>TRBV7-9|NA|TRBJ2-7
CASSTTPGEQYF
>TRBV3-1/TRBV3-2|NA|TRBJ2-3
CASSHRTSGGAGDTQYF
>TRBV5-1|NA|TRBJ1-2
CASNQEPGQTWRGYTF
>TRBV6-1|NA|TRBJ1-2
CASSELVFRTAPTTHYGYTF
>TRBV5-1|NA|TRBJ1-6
CASSSKGTEQNSPLHF
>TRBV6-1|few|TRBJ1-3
CASSEKTGVTIYF
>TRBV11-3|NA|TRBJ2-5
CASSIGGGQGTQYF
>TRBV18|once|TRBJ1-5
CASSLDYDQPQHF
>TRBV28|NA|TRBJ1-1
CASSPPSGLGTEAFF
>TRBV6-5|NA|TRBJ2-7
CASSFGSGGDEQYF
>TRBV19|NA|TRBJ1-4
CASSIDRGSGELFF
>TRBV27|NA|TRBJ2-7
CASIHFGTFKVSYEQYF
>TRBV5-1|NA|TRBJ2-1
CASHPGLARDNEQFF
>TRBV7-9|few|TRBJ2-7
CASSSQGYEQYF